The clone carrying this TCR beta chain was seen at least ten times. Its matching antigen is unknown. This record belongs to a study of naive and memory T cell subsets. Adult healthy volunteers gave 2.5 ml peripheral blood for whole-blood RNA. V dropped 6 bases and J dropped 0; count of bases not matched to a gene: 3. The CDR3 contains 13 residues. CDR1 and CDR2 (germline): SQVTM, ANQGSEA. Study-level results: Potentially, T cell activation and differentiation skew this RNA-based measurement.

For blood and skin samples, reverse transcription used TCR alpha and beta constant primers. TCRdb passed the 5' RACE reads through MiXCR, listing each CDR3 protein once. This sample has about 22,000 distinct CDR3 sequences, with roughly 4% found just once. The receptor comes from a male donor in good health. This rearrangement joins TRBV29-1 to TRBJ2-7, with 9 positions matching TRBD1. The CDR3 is CSVGTGFSYEQYF. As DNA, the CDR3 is TGCAGCGTGGGGACAGGGTTCTCCTACGAGCAGTACTTC.